The TCR beta chain described here comes from a study of T-cell memory formation after mild COVID-19. On the study more broadly: Clusters were largely donor specific.

The CDR3 runs to 12 residues. Per germline, CDR1 KGHDR and CDR2 SFDVKD. V gave up 4 bases and J gave up 4 bases, with 6 bases separating them. Remarks on this clonotype: Its antigen is as yet unknown.

5'RACE primed at constant segments yielded TCR alpha and TCR beta cDNA libraries bearing sample barcodes and UMIs. TCRdb called the 5' RACE reads again in MiXCR, with one record for every CDR3 protein. The sample consists of roughly 340,000 distinct CDR3 sequences, less than 20% of them appearing once. Study-level results: Memory sampled before infection contained some responding clones, suggesting cross-reactive memory joined. CD4+ contracting clones lay mainly in CM and EM, CD8+ ones in EMRA.

This chain uses TRBV24-1 with TRBJ1-2; no clear D gene. This receptor was identified in a man between 18 and 29 years old who had mild COVID-19 (a few samples of this study predate the infection). Cell type and time point are not known. The sequenced sample consisted of PBMCs or a T cell subset sorted from them (not recorded which). CDR3 sequence (DNA): TGTGCCACCAGTGACGCCGGCTATGGCTACACCTTC. Encoded protein: CATSDAGYGYTF.